One sample yielded the 21 T cell receptor beta chains listed below, sequenced in a study of blood T cell repertoires in COVID-19. TCRdb's table, derived via immunoSEQ multiplex PCR, lists solely in-frame clones and lacks some. The sample holds 40,000 or so clones, just under 75% seen once. The sample comprised peripheral blood. The origin of the receptors is a man aged 70-80 years with COVID-19, enrolled during active disease.

The CDR3 sequence: CASSLGTGLGYTF. CDR3 coding DNA: TGTGCCAGCAGTTTAGGAACAGGGCTTGGCTACACCTTC. The rearrangement uses TRBV28 and TRBJ1-2; D may be TRBD1 (6 bases). V was pared by 2 bases and J by 7 bases, with 11 bases between. The CDR3 runs to 13 residues. The germline gives CDR1 MDHEN, CDR2 SYDVKM.

The V and J genes are TRBV4-1 and TRBJ2-7, with TRBD1 matching 9 bases. Trimming removed 0 bases from V and 4 bases from J; junction bases left unmatched: 4. The CDR3 length is 15 residues. CDR1 and CDR2 from the germline V gene are MGHRA and YSYEKL. CDR3 in DNA: TGCGCCAGCAGCCAAGAAGGACAGGGGAGTTACGAGCAGTACTTC. Translation: CASSQEGQGSYEQYF.

This clone was recorded many times. This chain connects TRBV6-2 or TRBV6-3 to TRBJ2-1; TRBD2 matches at 16 bases. The V and J ends lost 5 bases and 0 bases, in that order; junction bases with no gene match: 10. The CDR3 has 20 residues. The germline V gene encodes CDR1 MNHEY and CDR2 SVGEGT. The DNA of the CDR3 is TGTGCCAGCAGTACCCCCTCCGGGACTAGCGGGGGGGGCTCCTACAATGAGCAGTTCTTC. It yields the protein CASSTPSGTSGGGSYNEQFF.

The chain recombines TRBV6-6 with TRBJ2-3, with D perhaps matching TRBD2 (6 bases). The CDR3 runs to 15 residues. Trimming shortened V by 10 bases and J by 2 bases, and 19 bases separated the two germline ends. Germline assignment: CDR1 MNHNY and CDR2 SVGAGI (reference sequence). DNA for the CDR3: TGTGCCACCCTACCCGTGGGGGGATCCACAGATACGCAGTATTTT. Amino acids: CATLPVGGSTDTQYF.

The rearrangement joins TRBV10-3 to TRBJ2-7; 8 bases line up with TRBD2. This CDR3 comprises 15 residues. Germline V lookup: CDR1 ENHRY, CDR2 SYGVKD. V trimming: 1 base; J trimming: 1 base; junction bases outside the gene matches: 3. The CDR3 coding sequence is TGTGCCATCAGTGAGTTTACTAGCGGTTCCTACGAGCAGTACTTC. Its protein product is CAISEFTSGSYEQYF.

The V and J genes are TRBV5-5 and TRBJ1-2, with a weak D call TRBD1 (5 bases). The CDR3 spans 13 residues. V lost 4 bases and J lost 4, with 11 bases in between. CDR1 and CDR2 from the germline V gene are SGHKS and YYEKEE (reference sequence). The CDR3 loop reads CASSQRQTYGYTF. CDR3 nucleotides: TGTGCCAGCAGCCAGCGACAGACCTATGGCTACACCTTC.

The chain couples TRBV7-9 to TRBJ2-7; 9 nucleotides match TRBD1. The CDR3 is made up of 15 amino acids. Per germline, CDR1 SEHNR and CDR2 FQNEAQ (reference sequence). With V trimmed by 1 base and J by 8 bases, 9 bases remained unmatched. This CDR3 reads CASSLVLPGQGKQYF. In DNA form, the CDR3 reads TGTGCCAGCAGCTTAGTTTTGCCGGGACAGGGAAAGCAGTACTTC.

The gene calls are TRBV11-2 and TRBJ2-1, with 11 bases identical to TRBD2. Germline V lookup: CDR1 SGHAT, CDR2 FQNNGV. The V and J ends lost 3 bases and 0 bases, in that order; junction bases with no gene match: 7. This CDR3 has 18 amino acids. CDR3 residues: CASSFTSGSLSSYNEQFF. The CDR3 DNA sequence: TGTGCCAGCAGCTTTACTAGCGGGAGTTTGAGCTCCTACAATGAGCAGTTCTTC.

In its sample, this clone is medium-sized (0.01 to 0.1%). V usage is TRBV11-3 and J usage is TRBJ2-7; 7 nucleotides match TRBD1. J lost 2 bases, V lost 3 bases, and 4 bases had no gene match. Germline V CDR1 and CDR2: SGHNT, YENEEA. The CDR3 spans 14 residues. CDR3 in DNA: TGTGCCAGCAGCTTTCCGGGACAGCCCTACGAGCAGTACTTC. Translating it yields CASSFPGQPYEQYF.

This clone was found a few times. An end of the junction differs from the germline gene, which may be a read error. V gene TRBV6-4 combines with J gene TRBJ1-1; D is possibly TRBD1 (5 bases). The germline gives CDR1 MRHNA, CDR2 SNTAGT. The CDR3 runs to 14 residues. The CDR3 DNA reads TGCGCCTCCCGGGGGGGGTCGGGAAACACTGAAGCTTTCTTT. This sequence encodes CASRGGSGNTEAFF.

This chain uses TRBV6-5 with TRBJ2-7; TRBD2 matches at 8 bases. Per the germline V gene, CDR1 is MNHEY and CDR2 is SVGAGI. Trimming took 2 bases from V and 3 from J; bases not matched to a gene: 3. The CDR3 covers 14 residues. The CDR3 here is CASSYGGTSYEQYF. Here the CDR3 DNA reads TGTGCCAGCAGTTACGGGGGGACTAGCTACGAGCAGTACTTC.

The rearrangement joins TRBV9 to TRBJ1-2; D not certain. The germline V gene encodes CDR1 SGDLS and CDR2 YYNGEE. V dropped 0 bases and J dropped 7 bases, with 19 bases sitting between them. The CDR3 loop spans 16 amino acids. The CDR3 is CASSVEDRGAFGGYTF. DNA of the CDR3: TGTGCCAGCAGCGTAGAGGACCGGGGAGCGTTTGGTGGCTACACCTTC. The full variable domain, its missing parts supplied by reference TRBV9 and TRBJ1-2, is DSGVTQTPKHLITATGQRVTLRCSPRSGDLSVYWYQQSLDQGLQFLIQYYNGEERAKGNILERFSAQQFPDLHSELNLSSLELGDSALYFCASSVEDRGAFGGYTFGSGTRLTVV.

The chain has TRBV3-1 (or the pseudogene TRBV3-2) and TRBJ1-1; D is ambiguous. The CDR3 has 15 amino acids. Germline CDR1 is LGHDT and CDR2 is YNNKEL (reference sequence). V was trimmed by 4 bases and J by 1 base, leaving 13 bases between them. The CDR3 nucleotides are TGTGCCAGCAGCCCAGGAGGCGGGCCGAACACTGAAGCTTTCTTT. This encodes CASSPGGGPNTEAFF.

The genes are TRBV19 and TRBJ2-1; no reliable D call. The V gene's germline CDR1 is LNHDA and CDR2 SQIVND (reference sequence). This CDR3 is 14 amino acids long. V was shortened by 3 bases and J by 0 bases, with 6 bases between the two germline ends. In DNA, the CDR3 is TGTGCCAGTAGTATGGGCAGCTCCTACAATGAGCAGTTCTTC. This sequence encodes CASSMGSSYNEQFF.

The V and J genes are TRBV27 and TRBJ1-2; a possible D gene is TRBD1 (6 bases). V was trimmed by 5 bases and J by 3 bases, leaving 16 bases between them. This CDR3 has 15 amino acids. Germline CDR1 is MNHEY and CDR2 is SMNVEV (reference sequence). CDR3 bases: TGTGCCAGCAGTCCAAGGGGGGGGAGGGACTATGGCTACACCTTC. It is translated as CASSPRGGRDYGYTF.

The genes are TRBV5-4 and TRBJ2-3; 9 bases map to TRBD2. V gave up 4 bases and J gave up 1 base; unmatched junction bases: 7. The CDR3 is made up of 16 amino acids. CDR1 is SGHNT and CDR2 is YYREEE in the germline V gene (reference sequence). CDR3 amino acids: CASSPRSGSGTDTQYF. The CDR3 DNA is TGTGCCAGCAGCCCCCGTAGCGGGAGCGGCACAGATACGCAGTATTTT.

Only one count was recorded for this clone. This sequence joins TRBV2 and TRBJ1-1; the match to TRBD1 covers 7 bases. This CDR3 has 13 residues. V lost 4 bases, J lost 1 base, and 0 bases stayed unmatched. Germline CDR1 is SNHLY and CDR2 is FYNNEI. The CDR3 sequence is CASSGQGNTEAFF. The DNA for the CDR3 is TGTGCCAGCAGTGGACAGGGGAACACTGAAGCTTTCTTT.

The chain uses TRBV4-2 and TRBJ1-5; 8 bases fit TRBD1. Germline trimming cut 0 bases from V and 2 bases from J; bases unmatched to any gene: 3. The CDR3 consists of 16 residues. Per germline, CDR1 LGHNA and CDR2 YNFKEQ. Here the CDR3 reads CASSQDWGQGNQPQHF. For the CDR3, the DNA is TGTGCCAGCAGCCAAGATTGGGGACAGGGCAATCAGCCCCAGCATTTT.

The chain carries TRBV11-2 and TRBJ1-3, with 7 nucleotides matching TRBD1. Germline V lookup: CDR1 SGHAT, CDR2 FQNNGV. The CDR3 is 15 amino acids. V lost 7 bases to trimming and J lost 2 bases; unmatched junction nucleotides: 8. CDR3 bases: TGTGCCAGCACCCGTTATACAGGGGCTGGAAACACCATATATTTT. It translates to CASTRYTGAGNTIYF.

The CDR3 spells CASSLTTVNTDTQYF. The CDR3 DNA sequence: TGTGCCAGCAGCTTAACGACAGTTAATACAGATACGCAGTATTTT. The chain carries TRBV7-8 and TRBJ2-3, with D possibly matching TRBD1 (5 bases). In germline, CDR1 is SGHVS, CDR2 FQNEAQ. V dropped 2 bases and J dropped 3 bases, with 12 bases sitting between them. The CDR3 consists of 15 residues.

This clone was detected only a few times. J is TRBJ2-2 and V is TRBV7-8, with 10 bases aligning to TRBD2. CDR3 length equals 16 residues. V lost 5 bases, J lost 6 bases, and 9 bases stayed unmatched. Germline V CDR1 and CDR2: SGHVS, FQNEAQ. The CDR3 region is CASSTRLAGSSGELFF. DNA of the CDR3: TGTGCCAGCAGCACCCGACTAGCGGGTTCTTCCGGGGAGCTGTTTTTT.